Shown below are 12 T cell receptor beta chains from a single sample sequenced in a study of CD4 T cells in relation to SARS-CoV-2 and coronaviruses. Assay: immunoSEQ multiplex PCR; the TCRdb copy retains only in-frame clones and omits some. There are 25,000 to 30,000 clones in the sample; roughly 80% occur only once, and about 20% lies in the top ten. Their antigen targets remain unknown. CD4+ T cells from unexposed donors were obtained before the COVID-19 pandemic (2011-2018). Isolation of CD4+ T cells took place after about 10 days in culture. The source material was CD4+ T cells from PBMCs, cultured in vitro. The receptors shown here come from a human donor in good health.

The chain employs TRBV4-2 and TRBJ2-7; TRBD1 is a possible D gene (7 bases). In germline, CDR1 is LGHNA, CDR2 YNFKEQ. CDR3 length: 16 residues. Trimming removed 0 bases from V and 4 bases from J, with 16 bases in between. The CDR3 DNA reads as TGTGCCAGCAGCCAAGATTTGGAGGGGGCCGGGTACGAGCAGTACTTC. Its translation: CASSQDLEGAGYEQYF.

The CDR3 nucleotides read TGTGCCAGCAGCGTAGCTGGCGGACTCCAAGAGACCCAGTACTTC. Its protein product is CASSVAGGLQETQYF. The chain uses TRBV9 and TRBJ2-5; a possible D gene is TRBD2 (5 bases). The germline CDR1 and CDR2 sequences are SGDLS and YYNGEE. The CDR3 sequence is 15 residues long. V lost 0 bases, J lost 1 base, and 10 bases lay in between. The variable domain in full, completed from reference TRBV9 and TRBJ2-5, reads DSGVTQTPKHLITATGQRVTLRCSPRSGDLSVYWYQQSLDQGLQFLIQYYNGEERAKGNILERFSAQQFPDLHSELNLSSLELGDSALYFCASSVAGGLQETQYFGPGTRLLVL.

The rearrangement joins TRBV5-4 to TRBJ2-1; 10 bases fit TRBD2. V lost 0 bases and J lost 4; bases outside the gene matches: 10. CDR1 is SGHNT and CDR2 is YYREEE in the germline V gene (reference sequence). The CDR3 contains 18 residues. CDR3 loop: CASSLVLAGGLRYNEQFF. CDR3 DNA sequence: TGTGCCAGCAGCTTGGTTTTAGCGGGGGGCCTCAGATACAATGAGCAGTTCTTC. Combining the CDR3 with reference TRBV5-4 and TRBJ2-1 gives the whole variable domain ETGVTQSPTHLIKTRGQQVTLRCSSQSGHNTVSWYQQALGQGPQFIFQYYREEENGRGNFPPRFSGLQFPNYSSELNVNALELDDSALYLCASSLVLAGGLRYNEQFFGPGTRLTVL.

In DNA, the CDR3 is TGCGCCAGCAGCCGACAGGGGGCAGTTACAGATACGCAGTATTTT. Its translation: CASSRQGAVTDTQYF. V is TRBV5-1 and J is TRBJ2-3; 10 nucleotides align to TRBD1. The CDR3 is 15 residues long. Germline V gives CDR1 SGHRS, CDR2 YFSETQ. Trimming took 4 bases from V and 3 from J; bases not matched to a gene: 5.

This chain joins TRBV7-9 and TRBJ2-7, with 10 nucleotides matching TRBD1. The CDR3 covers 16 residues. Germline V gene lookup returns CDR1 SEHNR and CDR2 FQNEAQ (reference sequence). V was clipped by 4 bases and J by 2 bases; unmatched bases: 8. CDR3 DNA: TGTGCCAGCAGCTCCGGGGAGGGGACAGGGGCCTACGAGCAGTACTTC. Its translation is CASSSGEGTGAYEQYF.

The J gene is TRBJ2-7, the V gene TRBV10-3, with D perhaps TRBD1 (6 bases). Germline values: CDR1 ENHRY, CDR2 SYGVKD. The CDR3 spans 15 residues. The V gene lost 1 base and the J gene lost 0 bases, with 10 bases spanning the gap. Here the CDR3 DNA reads TGTGCCATCAGTGAGTGGGACAACCTCTCCTACGAGCAGTACTTC. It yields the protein CAISEWDNLSYEQYF.

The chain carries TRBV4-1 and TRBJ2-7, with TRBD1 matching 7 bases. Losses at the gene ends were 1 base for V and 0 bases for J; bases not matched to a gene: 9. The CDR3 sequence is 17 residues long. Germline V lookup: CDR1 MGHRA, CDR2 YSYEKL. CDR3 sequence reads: CASSQVAGGGTSYEQYF. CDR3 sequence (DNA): TGCGCCAGCAGCCAAGTCGCAGGGGGTGGGACCTCCTACGAGCAGTACTTC.

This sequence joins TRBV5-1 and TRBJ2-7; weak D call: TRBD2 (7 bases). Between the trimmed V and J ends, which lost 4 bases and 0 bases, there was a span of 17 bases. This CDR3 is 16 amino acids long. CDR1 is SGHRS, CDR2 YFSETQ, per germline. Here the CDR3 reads CASSLSVRGASYEQYF. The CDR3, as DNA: TGCGCCAGCAGCCTCTCAGTACGGGGGGCCTCCTACGAGCAGTACTTC.

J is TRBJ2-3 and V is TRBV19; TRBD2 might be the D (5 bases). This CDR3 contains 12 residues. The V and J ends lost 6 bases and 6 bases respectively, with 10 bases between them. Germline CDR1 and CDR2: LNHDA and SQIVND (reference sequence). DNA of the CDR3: TGTGCCAGTAGCCTAGCTGCCGATACGCAGTATTTT. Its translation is CASSLAADTQYF.

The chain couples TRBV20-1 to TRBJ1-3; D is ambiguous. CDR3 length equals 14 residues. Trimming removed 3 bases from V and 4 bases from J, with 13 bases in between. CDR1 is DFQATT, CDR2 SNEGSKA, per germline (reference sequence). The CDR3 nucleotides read TGCAGTGCTAGTCAAGACAATGGGGGAAACACCATATATTTT. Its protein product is CSASQDNGGNTIYF.

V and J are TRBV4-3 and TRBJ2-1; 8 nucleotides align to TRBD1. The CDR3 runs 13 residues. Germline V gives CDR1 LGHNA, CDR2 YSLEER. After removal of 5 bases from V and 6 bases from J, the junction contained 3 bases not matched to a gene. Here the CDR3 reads CASSEDRVNEQFF. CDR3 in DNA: TGCGCCAGCAGCGAGGACAGGGTCAATGAGCAGTTCTTC.

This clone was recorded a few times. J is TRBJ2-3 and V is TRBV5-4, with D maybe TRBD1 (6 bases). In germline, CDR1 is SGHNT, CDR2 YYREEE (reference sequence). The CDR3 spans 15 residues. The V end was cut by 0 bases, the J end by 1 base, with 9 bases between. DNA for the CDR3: TGTGCCAGCAGCTTGGACAGGGCGGGCACAGATACGCAGTATTTT. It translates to CASSLDRAGTDTQYF.